This is a list of T cell receptor beta chains from one sample in a study of blood T cell repertoires in COVID-19. Only in-frame clones appear in the TCRdb table, and some are missing; sequencing was by immunoSEQ multiplex PCR. The sample has fewer than 200,000 clones, approximately 79% seen once. The specimen sequenced was PBMCs or T cells enriched from blood (not recorded which). The receptors were gathered from a man in his forties or fifties who had recovered from COVID-19. The CDR3 runs from the conserved cysteine through the conserved F or W. A D gene is named only where the DNA matches it firmly. Clone sizes are given selectively: once, few, many, or a class where the clone is expanded.

j_call clone_size v_call d_call cdr3_nt cdr3_aa
TRBJ2-2 NA TRBV30 TRBD1 TGTGCCTGGAGTGCCCCGGGACAGGCCTACACCGGGGAGCTGTTTTTT CAWSAPGQAYTGELFF
TRBJ2-2 NA TRBV5-1 NA TGCGCCAGCAGCCCGGGGTCCCTAGGCAGGTCCGGGGAGCTGTTTTTT CASSPGSLGRSGELFF
TRBJ2-2 NA TRBV7-2 TRBD2 TGTGCCAGCAGCTTACGCGCGGGGGGGCGAGCCGGGGAGCTGTTTTTT CASSLRAGGRAGELFF
TRBJ2-5 NA TRBV5-1 TRBD2 TGCGCCAGCAGCTTGGCGCCAGCGGGGGGTGCGGAGACCCAGTACTTC CASSLAPAGGAETQYF
TRBJ1-1 NA TRBV6-5 NA TGTGCCACGGCGGGAGGGTCGAACACTGAAGCTTTCTTT CATAGGSNTEAFF
TRBJ2-2 NA TRBV5-4 NA TGTGCCAGCAGTTACAGGGGAGGCAACACCGGGGAGCTGTTTTTT CASSYRGGNTGELFF
TRBJ1-3 NA TRBV5-1 TRBD1 TGCGCCAGCAGCTCCGGACAGGGGGCGCCGACCATATATTTT CASSSGQGAPTIYF
TRBJ1-1 NA TRBV14 NA TGTGCCAGCAGCCAACAGGGATATGAAGCTTTCTTT CASSQQGYEAFF
TRBJ1-2 NA TRBV2 NA TGTGCCAGCAGTGAAGCGCTTTTCTTGAGCTATGGCTACACCTTC CASSEALFLSYGYTF
TRBJ1-2 NA TRBV18 NA TGTGCCAGCTCACCCCCAGGAAGGTATGGCTACACCTTC CASSPPGRYGYTF
TRBJ2-7 NA TRBV7-2 TRBD1 TGTGCCAGCAGCTTGGGACCGGGACAGACCTACGAGCAGTACTTC CASSLGPGQTYEQYF
TRBJ2-7 NA TRBV21-1 NA TGTGCCAGCAGCGCCCGGACAGGGGGCATTGGGCAGTACTTC CASSARTGGIGQYF
TRBJ1-5 NA TRBV20-1 NA TGCAGTGCTAGTCAGGGAACGAGCAATCAGCCCCAGCATTTT CSASQGTSNQPQHF
TRBJ1-1 NA TRBV7-9 TRBD1 TGTGCCAGCAGCTCGACGGACAGGTTCTACATGAACACTGAAGCTTTCTTT CASSSTDRFYMNTEAFF
TRBJ2-6 NA TRBV6-1 NA TGTGCCAGCAGTGAACTATCTGGGGCCAACGTCCTGACTTTC CASSELSGANVLTF
TRBJ2-7 NA TRBV5-6 NA TGTGCCAGCAGTCGCGGGTCCTTCTTCGACGAGCAGTACTTC CASSRGSFFDEQYF
TRBJ1-2 NA TRBV6-5 NA TGTGCCAGCAGTTTTCTCCGGGGGTCTAGGGATGGCTACACCTTC CASSFLRGSRDGYTF
TRBJ2-7 NA TRBV11-2 NA TGTGCCAGCAGCCCCTTTTCGGGGGTCTACTACGAGCAGTACTTC CASSPFSGVYYEQYF
TRBJ1-3 NA TRBV7-2 NA TGTGCCAGCAGCTTCAGTACAGGGGGAAACACCATATATTTT CASSFSTGGNTIYF
TRBJ1-2 NA TRBV7-2 NA TGTGCCAGCAGCTTAGCGGAGGGGAACTATGGCTACACCTTC CASSLAEGNYGYTF
TRBJ1-2 NA TRBV14 NA TGTGCCAGCAGCCAGCAGAACTATGGCTACACCTTC CASSQQNYGYTF
TRBJ1-2 NA TRBV12-3/TRBV12-4 TRBD1 TGTGCCAGCAGTTTGACAGGGTTCGGCTACACCTTC CASSLTGFGYTF
TRBJ2-3 NA TRBV27 NA TGTGCCAGCAGTTTAAGAGAACGAGATACGCAGTATTTT CASSLRERDTQYF
TRBJ2-1 NA TRBV18 TRBD2 TGTGCCAGCTCACCAAGTCTAGCGGGGGGGCTCGACAATGAGCAGTTCTTC CASSPSLAGGLDNEQFF
TRBJ1-3 NA TRBV11-3 NA TGTGCCAGCAGCCGCTACTCACTCCCCTCTGGAAACACCATATATTTT CASSRYSLPSGNTIYF
TRBJ1-2 NA TRBV11-2 NA TGTGCCAGCAGCTCAGCAGGCCCCTATGGCTACACCTTC CASSSAGPYGYTF
TRBJ2-2 NA TRBV30 TRBD1 TGTGCCTGGAGTGGAACAGGGGCGTACGGGGAGCTGTTTTTT CAWSGTGAYGELFF
TRBJ1-3 NA TRBV11-2 NA TGTGCCAGCAGCTTAGTGGTCAGCGCTGGAAACACCATATATTTT CASSLVVSAGNTIYF
TRBJ2-1 NA TRBV24-1 TRBD2 TGTGCCACCAGTGACCGTAGCGGGGGGCCTAACAATGAGCAGTTCTTC CATSDRSGGPNNEQFF
TRBJ1-1 NA TRBV7-9 TRBD1 TGTGCCAGCAGCCCTACTAGGGGGCAGATCACTGAAGCTTTCTTT CASSPTRGQITEAFF
TRBJ1-3 once TRBV6-5 NA TGTGCCAGCGGCATGGGGCGCGGAAACACCATATATTTT CASGMGRGNTIYF
TRBJ1-5 NA TRBV21-1 NA TGTGCCAGCAGCAAAGCGACAGGGGGCGGATCCTATAGCAATCAGCCCCAGCATTTT CASSKATGGGSYSNQPQHF
TRBJ1-2 NA TRBV29-1 NA TGCAGCGTTGGGGGCAGAGATGGCTACACCTTC CSVGGRDGYTF
TRBJ2-7 once TRBV7-9 NA TGTGCCAGCAGCTTAGCGCCCGGCAGGGCCATCTCCTACGAGCAGTACTTC CASSLAPGRAISYEQYF
TRBJ1-6 NA TRBV6-5 NA TGTGCCAGCAGTCGACAAAATAATTCACCCCTCCACTTT CASSRQNNSPLHF
TRBJ2-7 NA TRBV6-1 NA TGTGCCAGCAGTGAAGGAGGACTGACCTACGAGCAGTACTTC CASSEGGLTYEQYF
TRBJ2-5 NA TRBV18 NA TGTGCCAGTGGACAGTTACAAGAGACCCAGTACTTC CASGQLQETQYF
TRBJ2-3 NA TRBV7-2 TRBD2 TGTGCCAGCAGCCCCAGAGCGGGGGGCCGCACAGATACGCAGTATTTT CASSPRAGGRTDTQYF
TRBJ1-6 few TRBV27 NA TGTGCCAGCAGTTTATTGAGCTCCTATAATTCACCCCTCCACTTT CASSLLSSYNSPLHF
TRBJ2-5 NA TRBV11-3 TRBD2 TGTGCCAGCAGCTTAGTACTAGCGGGGGCCCTCCAAGAGACCCAGTACTTC CASSLVLAGALQETQYF
TRBJ2-1 NA TRBV14 NA TGTGCCAGCAGCCCCCTTCTTAAATATACAGGGGAGGATGAGCAGTTCTTC CASSPLLKYTGEDEQFF
TRBJ1-5 NA TRBV10-3 TRBD1 TGTGCCATCAGTGACCGTAAGACAGGGAGCAATCAGCCCCAGCATTTT CAISDRKTGSNQPQHF
TRBJ2-5 once TRBV20-1 NA TGCAGTGCTAGGAGCGGAGCGACCCAGTACTTC CSARSGATQYF